This paragraph reports one T cell receptor (beta chain). This record belongs to a study of technical replicates of blood from several donors. The J segment lost 5 bases and the V segment lost 7 bases, leaving 5 bases of the junction unmatched. The germline gives CDR1 GTSNPN, CDR2 SVGIG (reference sequence). The CDR3 consists of 12 residues. Here immunoSEQ multiplex PCR was the method, and the copy in TCRdb shows in-frame clones only, minus some. Among about 78,000 clones, 85% to 95% were seen once, and the ten largest hold around 0.24%. This TCR was sampled from a human donor in good health. The J gene is TRBJ2-5, the V gene TRBV30; 9 bases fit TRBD2. Sequencing input: T cells isolated from PBMCs. The CDR3 sequence is CASASGGETQYF. In DNA, the CDR3 is TGTGCCTCCGCCAGCGGGGGGGAGACCCAGTACTTC.